These 3 T cell receptor beta chains came from one sample sequenced in a study of blood T cell repertoires in COVID-19. Method: immunoSEQ multiplex PCR; TCRdb's copy keeps in-frame clones and lacks some. Among about 130,000 clones listed, approximately 87% were seen once. Specimen: peripheral blood. The receptors here all came from an older woman with acute or convalescent COVID-19.

The V call is TRBV27, the J call TRBJ2-7, with 8 bases aligning to TRBD1. Trimming removed 3 bases from V and 5 bases from J; junction bases left unmatched: 6. This CDR3 region has 14 residues. Germline loops: CDR1 MNHEY, CDR2 SMNVEV (reference sequence). This CDR3 reads CASSLDRAFDEQYF. The CDR3 nucleotides read TGTGCCAGCAGTTTGGACAGGGCATTCGACGAGCAGTACTTC.

The V gene is TRBV10-3, the J gene TRBJ1-2, with a tentative D call TRBD1 (6 bases). There are 16 residues in the CDR3. The germline V gene has CDR1 ENHRY and CDR2 SYGVKD. Trimming cost V 3 bases and J 8 bases, with 22 bases left between them. CDR3 nucleotides: TGTGCCATCAGTGACCGCCTCGGGGCAGGGGAGTCCGGCTACACCTTC. As protein: CAISDRLGAGESGYTF.

This chain links TRBV19 with TRBJ1-3; 7 positions match TRBD1. Germline CDR1 is LNHDA and CDR2 is SQIVND (reference sequence). With 6 bases clipped from V and 0 bases from J, the junction kept 11 bases outside the gene matches. The CDR3 length is 17 residues. Here the CDR3 DNA reads TGTGCCAGTAGCTCGACAGGGATTTCGACCTCTGGAAACACCATATATTTT. This translates into CASSSTGISTSGNTIYF. Supplemented by reference TRBV19 and TRBJ1-3, the full variable domain reads DGGITQSPKYLFRKEGQNVTLSCEQNLNHDAMYWYRQDPGQGLRLIYYSQIVNDFQKGDIAEGYSVSREKKESFPLTVTSAQKNPTAFYLCASSSTGISTSGNTIYFGEGSWLTVV.